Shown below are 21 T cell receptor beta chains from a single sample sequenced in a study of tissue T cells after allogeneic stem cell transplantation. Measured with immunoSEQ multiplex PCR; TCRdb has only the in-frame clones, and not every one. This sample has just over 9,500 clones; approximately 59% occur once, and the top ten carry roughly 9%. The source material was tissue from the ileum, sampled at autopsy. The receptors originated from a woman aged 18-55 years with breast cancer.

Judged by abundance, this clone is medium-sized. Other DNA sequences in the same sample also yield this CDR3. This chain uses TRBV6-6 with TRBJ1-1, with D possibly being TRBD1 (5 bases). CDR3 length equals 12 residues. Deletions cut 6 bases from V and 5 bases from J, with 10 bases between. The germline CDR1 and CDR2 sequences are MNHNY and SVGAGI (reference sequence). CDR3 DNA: TGTGCCAGCAGACCGGGGGGGACTGAAGCTTTCTTT. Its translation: CASRPGGTEAFF.

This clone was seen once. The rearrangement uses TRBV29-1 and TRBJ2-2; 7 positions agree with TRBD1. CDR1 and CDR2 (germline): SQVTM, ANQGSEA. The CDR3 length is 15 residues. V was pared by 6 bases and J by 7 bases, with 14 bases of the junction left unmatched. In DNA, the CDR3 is TGCAGCGTCGCCTGGGACAGACTTTTTAGCGGGGAGCTGTTTTTT. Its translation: CSVAWDRLFSGELFF.

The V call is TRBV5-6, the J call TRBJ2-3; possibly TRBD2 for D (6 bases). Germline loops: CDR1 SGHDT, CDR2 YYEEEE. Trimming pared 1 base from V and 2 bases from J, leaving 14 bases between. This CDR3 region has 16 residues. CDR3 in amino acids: CASSLYLGTLTDTQYF. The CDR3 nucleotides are TGTGCCAGCAGCTTGTATCTAGGGACTCTCACAGATACGCAGTATTTT.

CDR3 DNA sequence: TGTGCCACCAGTGATCCTAAAGCGGGCTCCACAGATACGCAGTATTTT. Translation: CATSDPKAGSTDTQYF. This chain uses TRBV24-1 with TRBJ2-3, with a tentative D call TRBD2 (6 bases). CDR1 KGHDR and CDR2 SFDVKD come from the germline V gene. This CDR3 spans 16 amino acids. The V gene lost 3 bases and the J gene lost 2 bases, with 14 bases spanning the gap.

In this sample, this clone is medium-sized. The CDR3 loop reads CAWSRDSNSPLHF. DNA of the CDR3: TGTGCCTGGAGTCGGGACAGTAATTCACCCCTCCACTTT. The V and J genes are TRBV30 and TRBJ1-6; 7 bases are shared with TRBD1. CDR1 and CDR2 (germline): GTSNPN, SVGIG (reference sequence). V lost 2 bases, J lost 6 bases, and 1 base stayed unmatched. The CDR3 contains 13 residues. Looking up the rest from reference TRBV30 and TRBJ1-6 gives the full variable domain: SQTIHQWPATLVQPVGSPLSLECTVEGTSNPNLYWYRQAAGRGLQLLFYSVGIGQISSEVPQNLSASRPQDRQFILSSKKLLLSDSGFYLCAWSRDSNSPLHFGNGTRLTVT.

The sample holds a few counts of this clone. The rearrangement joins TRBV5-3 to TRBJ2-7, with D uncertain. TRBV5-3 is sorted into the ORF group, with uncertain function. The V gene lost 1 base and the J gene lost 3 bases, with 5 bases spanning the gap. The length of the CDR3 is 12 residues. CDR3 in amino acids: CARSLTFYEQYF. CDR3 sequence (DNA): TGTGCCAGAAGCTTGACTTTCTACGAGCAGTACTTC.

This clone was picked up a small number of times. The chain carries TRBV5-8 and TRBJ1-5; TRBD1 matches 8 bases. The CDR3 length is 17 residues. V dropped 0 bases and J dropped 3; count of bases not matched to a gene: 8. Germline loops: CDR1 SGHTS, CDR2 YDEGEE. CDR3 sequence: CASSLATGGEDNQPQHF. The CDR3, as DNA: TGTGCCAGCAGCTTGGCAACAGGGGGAGAGGACAATCAGCCCCAGCATTTT. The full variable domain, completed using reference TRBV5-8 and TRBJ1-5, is EAGVTQSPTHLIKTRGQQATLRCSPISGHTSVYWYQQALGLGLQFLLWYDEGEERNRGNFPPRFSGRQFPNYSSELNVNALELEDSALYLCASSLATGGEDNQPQHFGDGTRLSIL.

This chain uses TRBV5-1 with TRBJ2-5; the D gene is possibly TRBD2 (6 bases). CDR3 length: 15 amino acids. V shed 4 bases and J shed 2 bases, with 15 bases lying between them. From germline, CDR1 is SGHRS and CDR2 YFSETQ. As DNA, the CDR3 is TGCGCCAGCAGCGGGTCGGGGGACCAACAAGAGACCCAGTACTTC. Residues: CASSGSGDQQETQYF.

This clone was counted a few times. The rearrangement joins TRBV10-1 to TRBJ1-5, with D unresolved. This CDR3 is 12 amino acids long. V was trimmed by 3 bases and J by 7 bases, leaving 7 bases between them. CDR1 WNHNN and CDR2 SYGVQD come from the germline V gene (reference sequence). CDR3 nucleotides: TGCGCCAGCAGTGAAAGGCGGCAGCCCCAGCATTTT. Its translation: CASSERRQPQHF.

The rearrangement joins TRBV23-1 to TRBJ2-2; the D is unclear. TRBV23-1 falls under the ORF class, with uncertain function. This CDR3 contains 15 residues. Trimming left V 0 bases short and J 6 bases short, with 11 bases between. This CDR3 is CASSQSPHSPGELFF. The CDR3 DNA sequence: TGCGCCAGCAGTCAATCGCCCCACAGCCCCGGGGAGCTGTTTTTT.

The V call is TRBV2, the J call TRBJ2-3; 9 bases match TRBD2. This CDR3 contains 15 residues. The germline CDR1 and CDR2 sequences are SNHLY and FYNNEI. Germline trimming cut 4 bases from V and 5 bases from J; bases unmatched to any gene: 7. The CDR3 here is CASSGVAGGQDTQYF. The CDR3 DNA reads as TGTGCCAGCAGTGGAGTGGCGGGGGGGCAAGATACGCAGTATTTT.

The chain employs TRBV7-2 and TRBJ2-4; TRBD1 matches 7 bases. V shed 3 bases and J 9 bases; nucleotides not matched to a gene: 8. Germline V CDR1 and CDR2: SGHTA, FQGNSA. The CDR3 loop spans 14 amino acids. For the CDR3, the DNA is TGTGCCAGCAGCTTCAGACAGGGCGGTGTCATTCAGTACTTC. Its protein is CASSFRQGGVIQYF.

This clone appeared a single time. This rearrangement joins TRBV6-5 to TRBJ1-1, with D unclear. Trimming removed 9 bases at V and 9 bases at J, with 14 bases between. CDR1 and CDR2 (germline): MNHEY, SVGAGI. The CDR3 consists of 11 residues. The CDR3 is CASHGMKKAFF. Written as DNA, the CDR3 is TGTGCCAGTCACGGTATGAAGAAAGCTTTCTTT.

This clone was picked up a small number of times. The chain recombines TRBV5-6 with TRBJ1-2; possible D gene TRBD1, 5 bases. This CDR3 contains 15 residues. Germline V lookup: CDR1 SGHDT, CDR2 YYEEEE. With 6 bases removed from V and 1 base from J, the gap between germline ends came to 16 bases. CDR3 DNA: TGTGCCAGCATCCTTTTAGACAGCCTTAACTATGGCTACACCTTC. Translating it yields CASILLDSLNYGYTF.

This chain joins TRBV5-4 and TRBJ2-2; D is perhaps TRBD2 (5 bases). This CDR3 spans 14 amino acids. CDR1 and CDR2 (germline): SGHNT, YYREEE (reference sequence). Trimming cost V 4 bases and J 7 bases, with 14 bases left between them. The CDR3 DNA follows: TGTGCCAGCAGCGTAGACTACATCAGCGGGGAGCTGTTTTTT. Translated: CASSVDYISGELFF.

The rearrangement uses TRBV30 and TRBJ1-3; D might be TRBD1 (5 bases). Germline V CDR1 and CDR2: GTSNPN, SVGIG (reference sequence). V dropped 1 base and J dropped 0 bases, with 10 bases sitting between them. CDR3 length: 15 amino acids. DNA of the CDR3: TGTGCCTGGAGTGGTGACAGTGACTCTGGAAACACCATATATTTT. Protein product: CAWSGDSDSGNTIYF.

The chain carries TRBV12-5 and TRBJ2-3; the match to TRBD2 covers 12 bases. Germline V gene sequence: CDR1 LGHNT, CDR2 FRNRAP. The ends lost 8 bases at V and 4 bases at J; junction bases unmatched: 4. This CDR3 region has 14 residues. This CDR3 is CASRLAGAPDTQYF. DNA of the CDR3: TGTGCTAGTCGACTAGCGGGGGCCCCAGATACGCAGTATTTT.

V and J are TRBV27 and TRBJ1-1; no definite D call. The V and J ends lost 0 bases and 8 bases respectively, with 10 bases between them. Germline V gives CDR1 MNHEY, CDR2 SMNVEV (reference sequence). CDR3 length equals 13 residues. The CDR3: CASSLSVWSEAFF. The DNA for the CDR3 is TGTGCCAGCAGTTTATCGGTATGGAGCGAAGCTTTCTTT.

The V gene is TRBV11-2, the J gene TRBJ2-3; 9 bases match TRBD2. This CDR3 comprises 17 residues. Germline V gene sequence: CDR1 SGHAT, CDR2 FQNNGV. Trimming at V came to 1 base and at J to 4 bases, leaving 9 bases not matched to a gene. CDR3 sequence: CASSLGFSGGKADTQYF. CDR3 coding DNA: TGTGCCAGCAGCTTAGGCTTCAGCGGGGGGAAGGCAGATACGCAGTATTTT.

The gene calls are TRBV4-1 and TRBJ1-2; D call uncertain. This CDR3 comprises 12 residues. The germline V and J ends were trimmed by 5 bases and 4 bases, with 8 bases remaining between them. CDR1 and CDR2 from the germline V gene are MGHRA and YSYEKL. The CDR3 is CASSSWGYGYTF. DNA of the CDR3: TGCGCCAGCAGCTCTTGGGGCTATGGCTACACCTTC.

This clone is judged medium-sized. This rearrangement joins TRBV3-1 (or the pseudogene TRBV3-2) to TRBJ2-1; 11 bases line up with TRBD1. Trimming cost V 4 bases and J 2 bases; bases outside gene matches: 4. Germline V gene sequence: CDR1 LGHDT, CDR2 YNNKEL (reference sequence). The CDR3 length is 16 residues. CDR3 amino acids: CASSPGTGGPYNEQFF. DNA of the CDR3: TGTGCCAGCAGCCCGGGGACAGGGGGTCCCTACAATGAGCAGTTCTTC.